Below are 14 T cell receptor beta chains sequenced from a single sample in a study of CD8+ T cells in alopecia areata. Investigators isolated RNA and reverse transcribed it into cDNA to act as the sequencing template. TCRdb's table, derived via immunoSEQ multiplex PCR, lists solely in-frame clones and lacks some. Singletons are absent from the sample, which has approximately 110,000 clones. Sequencing used lesional skin. The origin of the receptors is a C3H/HeJ mouse with alopecia areata. For the strain, the MHC haplotype given is H2-k.

About this clone itself: The listed genes are named as in mouse. The read is 4 residues too short to cover the CDR3 end, so that end is filled in from the germline J gene. V usage is TRBV1 and J usage is TRBJ2-4; no firm D call. Trimming removed 1 base at V and 1 base at J, with 15 bases between. The CDR3 contains 17 residues. Germline CDR1 and CDR2: NSQYPW and LRSPGD (reference sequence). CDR3 region: CTCSAGVAGRGQNTLYF. Partial CDR3 DNA: TGCACCTGCAGTGCAGGGGTGGCGGGAAGGGGTCAAAAC.

On this clone: Genes here carry mouse names. The CDR3 is cut off 4 residues early in the read; its end comes from the germline J gene. The gene calls are TRBV29 and TRBJ1-4; tentatively, D is TRBD1 (5 bases). V lost 3 bases, J lost 0 bases, and 5 bases lay in between. Germline lookup yields CDR1 MSHET and CDR2 SYDVDS. The CDR3 has 14 residues. CDR3 DNA (partial): TGTGCTAGCAGTTTGACAGTTTCCAACGAA. Its translation: CASSLTVSNE. In full, the CDR3 is CASSLTVSNERLFF.

A note on this clone: The listed genes are named as in mouse. Read sequence stops 4 residues before the CDR3 end, and the germline J gene provides the missing end. The chain carries TRBV17 and TRBJ2-3, with 10 bases aligning to TRBD2. The CDR3 extends over 16 amino acids. Germline CDR1 reads MNHDT; CDR2 reads YYDKIL. J lost 0 bases, V lost 3 bases, and 3 bases had no gene match. CDR3 residues: CASSSRTGGSAETLYF. The CDR3 DNA, read in part, is TGTGCTAGCAGTAGCCGGACTGGGGGTAGTGCAGAA.

This clone has just a few counts. Gene names are the mouse ones. The part of the CDR3 DNA that was read is TGTGCCAGCAGCCATCGGGACAGGGGGCGCTATGCT. As protein: CASSHRDRGRYA. The entire CDR3 reads CASSHRDRGRYAEQFF. The gene calls are TRBV2 and TRBJ2-1; 12 bases match TRBD1. The read terminates 4 residues ahead of where the CDR3 ends, so the germline J gene completes it. V lost 3 bases to trimming and J lost 3 bases; unmatched junction nucleotides: 3. The CDR3 runs 16 residues. CDR1 is LGHNA, CDR2 YSYQKL, per germline.

Turning to this clone: Any gene name here is a mouse gene name. The CDR3 spells CASGGRDWGEDTQYF. CDR3 bases read: TGTGCCAGCGGTGGCCGAGACTGGGGGGAAGAC. The chain is built from TRBV13-2 and TRBJ2-5, with 10 bases identical to TRBD2. Read sequence stops 4 residues before the CDR3 end, and the germline J gene provides the missing end. The CDR3 is 15 residues long. Germline V gene lookup returns CDR1 NNHNN and CDR2 SYGAGS (reference sequence).

In this sample, this clone turned up a few times. Germline and genes: mouse. The CDR3 goes on 4 residues after the read ends, and that part is filled in from the germline J gene. J is TRBJ2-7 and V is TRBV19; 12 bases match TRBD2. Germline V gene lookup returns CDR1 FNHDT and CDR2 SITEND (reference sequence). CDR3 length equals 13 residues. The CDR3 bases that were read are TGTGCCAGTTCCGGGACTGGGGGGTAT. It translates to CASSGTGGY. In full, the CDR3 is CASSGTGGYEQYF.

About this clone itself: Gene names and germline match the mouse. The read halts 4 residues ahead of the CDR3 end, with the missing end drawn from the germline J gene. The chain uses TRBV13-3 and TRBJ2-7; maybe TRBD1 (5 bases). Germline CDR1 is NNHDY and CDR2 is SYVADS. V lost 5 bases, J lost 1 base, and 13 bases lay in between. This CDR3 spans 14 amino acids. This CDR3 is CASSPPTVSYEQYF. The CDR3 bases that were read are TGTGCCAGCAGCCCCCCGACAGTTTCCTAT.

Notes on this clone: The listed genes are named as in mouse. With the read ending 4 residues before the CDR3 end, the germline J gene is used to fill in that end. The chain has TRBV13-3 and TRBJ2-7; 8 bases fit TRBD2. Germline values: CDR1 NNHDY, CDR2 SYVADS. The CDR3 sequence is 14 residues long. CDR3: CASSAGDWIYEQYF. CDR3 DNA (partial): TGTGCCAGCAGCGCCGGGGACTGGATATAT.

This clone was seen more than once but under ten times. These gene names are mouse names. Read data end 4 residues before the CDR3 end; the end is taken from the germline J gene. The V gene is TRBV19, the J gene TRBJ2-3, with TRBD2 matching over 11 bases. The CDR3 extends over 17 amino acids. Trimming took 2 bases from V and 0 from J; bases not matched to a gene: 5. Germline V CDR1 and CDR2: FNHDT, SITEND (reference sequence). CDR3 loop: CASSIRDWGTSAETLYF. The CDR3 DNA, read in part, is TGTGCCAGCAGTATCCGGGACTGGGGGACTAGTGCAGAA.

In its sample, this clone was seen a few times. Gene labels here are mouse ones. The read stops 4 residues short of the end of the CDR3; the missing end is completed from the germline J gene. This rearrangement joins TRBV19 to TRBJ2-7; 8 positions match TRBD2. The CDR3 is 15 residues long. With 2 bases clipped from V and 0 bases from J, the junction kept 4 bases outside the gene matches. Per the germline V gene, CDR1 is FNHDT and CDR2 is SITEND (reference sequence). The sequenced CDR3 bases are TGTGCCAGCAGTATTGATGGGGGGGACTCCTAT. Protein product: CASSIDGGDSY. The entire CDR3 protein reads CASSIDGGDSYEQYF. The whole variable domain, remainder taken from reference TRBV19 and TRBJ2-7, is GGIITQTPKFLIGQEGQKLTLKCQQNFNHDTMYWYRQDSGKGLRLIYYSITENDLQKGDLSEGYDASREKKSSFSLTVTSAQKNEMAVFLCASSIDGGDSYEQYFGPGTRLTVL.

In regard to this clone: Gene names follow the mouse nomenclature. The read is 4 residues too short to cover the CDR3 end, so that end is filled in from the germline J gene. The gene calls are TRBV13-2 and TRBJ2-2; 9 bases agree with TRBD2. Germline V gene lookup returns CDR1 NNHNN and CDR2 SYGAGS (reference sequence). This CDR3 is 15 amino acids long. J gave up 0 bases and V 5 bases, and 2 bases lay outside the gene matches. The CDR3 loop reads CASGLGGSNTGQLYF. The CDR3 bases that were read are TGTGCCAGCGGGCTGGGGGGGTCAAACACCGGG.

The table lists this clone with a few counts. Genes and germline come from the mouse. The read gets to within 4 residues of the CDR3 end, and the germline J gene fills in the rest. The chain couples TRBV13-3 to TRBJ2-1; 7 bases map to TRBD1. Germline V gene sequence: CDR1 NNHDY, CDR2 SYVADS. This CDR3 has 16 amino acids. With 0 bases clipped from V and 5 bases from J, the junction kept 8 bases outside the gene matches. The DNA read from the CDR3 is TGTGCCAGCAGTGATGCCCCACAGGGGACGAATGCT. Amino acid sequence: CASSDAPQGTNA. The entire CDR3 reads CASSDAPQGTNAEQFF.

Comment on this clone: Genes here carry mouse names. The missing CDR3 end, 4 residues past where the read stops, is filled in from the germline J gene. The chain couples TRBV19 to TRBJ1-1, with TRBD1 matching 7 bases. The germline gives CDR1 FNHDT, CDR2 SITEND (reference sequence). Unmatched junction bases numbered 8, after V lost 6 bases and J lost 0 bases. This CDR3 comprises 15 residues. The CDR3 region is CASNPPGGTNTEVFF. The covered CDR3 bases are TGTGCCAGCAACCCCCCAGGGGGGACAAACACA.

With respect to this clone: The genes are named according to mouse. Sequencing ends 4 residues short of the CDR3 end; the germline J gene provides the rest. The V call is TRBV31, the J call TRBJ2-7; 8 nucleotides line up with TRBD2. Germline V gene data show CDR1 as GKSSPN and CDR2 as SITVG. The CDR3 runs 15 residues. V shed 1 base, J shed 0 bases, and the junction held 5 bases outside the gene matches. This chain's CDR3 is CAWSQDGGGSYEQYF. Incomplete CDR3 DNA: TGTGCCTGGAGTCAAGATGGGGGGGGCTCCTAT.